This is a list of T cell receptor beta chains from one sample in a study of shared clonotypes between healthy human individuals. Assay used: immunoSEQ multiplex PCR; TCRdb lists only in-frame clones, some missing. This table has some 2,500,000 clones, 93% appearing once. Sequencing was carried out using naive CD4+ T cells from PBMCs. Receptors originate from a young man in good health. Some clones in this sample may be carry-over from other donors' samples. Each CDR3 is given with its conserved first and last residue. The order of the fields is J gene, clone size, D gene, V gene, CDR3 protein, CDR3 DNA. A D gene is named only where the DNA matches it firmly. Clone size is not always given. Where it is, it says once, few, many or a class for expanded clones.

j_call: TRBJ1-1
clone_size: NA
d_call: NA
v_call: TRBV11-2
cdr3_aa: CASSRTGTEAFF
cdr3_nt: TGTGCCAGCAGCCGAACAGGCACTGAAGCTTTCTTT

j_call: TRBJ1-5
clone_size: NA
d_call: NA
v_call: TRBV7-2
cdr3_aa: CASSLGRNQPQHF
cdr3_nt: TGTGCCAGCAGCCTTGGCCGTAATCAGCCCCAGCATTTT

j_call: TRBJ1-1
clone_size: NA
d_call: NA
v_call: TRBV29-1
cdr3_aa: CSVAVERGGGEAFF
cdr3_nt: TGCAGCGTTGCTGTCGAAAGGGGTGGTGGTGAAGCTTTCTTT

j_call: TRBJ2-5
clone_size: NA
d_call: NA
v_call: TRBV11-2
cdr3_aa: CASSPTSVETQYF
cdr3_nt: TGTGCCAGCAGCCCAACTAGTGTTGAGACCCAGTACTTC

j_call: TRBJ1-1
clone_size: once
d_call: NA
v_call: TRBV27
cdr3_aa: CASSRKPGHTNTEAFF
cdr3_nt: TGTGCCAGCAGTCGAAAACCGGGACATACGAACACTGAAGCTTTCTTT

j_call: TRBJ1-5
clone_size: NA
d_call: TRBD1
v_call: TRBV6-6
cdr3_aa: CASSYLSGGVGQPQHF
cdr3_nt: TGTGCCAGCAGTTACCTATCAGGGGGCGTAGGTCAGCCCCAGCATTTT

j_call: TRBJ2-1
clone_size: NA
d_call: TRBD2
v_call: TRBV7-9
cdr3_aa: CASSLPSGDAREYNEQFF
cdr3_nt: TGTGCCAGCAGCCTACCTAGCGGGGACGCCCGGGAATACAATGAGCAGTTCTTC

j_call: TRBJ2-7
clone_size: NA
d_call: TRBD2
v_call: TRBV19
cdr3_aa: CASSMGAGINYEQYF
cdr3_nt: TGTGCCAGTAGTATGGGAGCGGGAATCAACTACGAGCAGTACTTC

j_call: TRBJ1-1
clone_size: NA
d_call: NA
v_call: TRBV11-3
cdr3_aa: CASSLAGGTEAFF
cdr3_nt: TGTGCCAGCAGCTTAGCGGGAGGCACTGAAGCTTTCTTT

j_call: TRBJ1-1
clone_size: NA
d_call: NA
v_call: TRBV29-1
cdr3_aa: CSVAGVLNTEAFF
cdr3_nt: TGCAGCGTTGCGGGGGTTCTGAACACTGAAGCTTTCTTT

j_call: TRBJ2-3
clone_size: NA
d_call: NA
v_call: TRBV18
cdr3_aa: CASSPRPISTDTQYF
cdr3_nt: TGTGCCAGCTCACCCAGACCGATTAGCACAGATACGCAGTATTTT

j_call: TRBJ2-3
clone_size: NA
d_call: NA
v_call: TRBV20-1
cdr3_aa: CSAMADTQYF
cdr3_nt: TGCAGTGCAATGGCAGATACGCAGTATTTT

j_call: TRBJ1-2
clone_size: NA
d_call: NA
v_call: TRBV27
cdr3_aa: CASSWGRFNYGYTF
cdr3_nt: TGTGCCAGCAGTTGGGGACGGTTTAACTATGGCTACACCTTC

j_call: TRBJ1-3
clone_size: NA
d_call: NA
v_call: TRBV30
cdr3_aa: CAWSVLKGSGNTIYF
cdr3_nt: TGTGCCTGGAGTGTACTCAAGGGCTCTGGAAACACCATATATTTT

j_call: TRBJ1-2
clone_size: NA
d_call: TRBD1
v_call: TRBV28
cdr3_aa: CASSPWTGVDGYTF
cdr3_nt: TGTGCCAGCAGTCCATGGACAGGAGTCGATGGCTACACCTTC

j_call: TRBJ1-1
clone_size: NA
d_call: NA
v_call: TRBV7-2
cdr3_aa: CASSLLGVEAFF
cdr3_nt: TGTGCCAGCAGCTTATTGGGGGTTGAAGCTTTCTTT

j_call: TRBJ2-7
clone_size: NA
d_call: TRBD1
v_call: TRBV2
cdr3_aa: CASRPGTEAYEQYF
cdr3_nt: TGTGCCAGCAGACCCGGGACAGAAGCTTACGAGCAGTACTTC

j_call: TRBJ2-7
clone_size: NA
d_call: TRBD1
v_call: TRBV4-3
cdr3_aa: CASSHRTGDYEQYF
cdr3_nt: TGCGCCAGCAGCCATCGGACAGGGGACTACGAGCAGTACTTC

j_call: TRBJ2-5
clone_size: once
d_call: NA
v_call: TRBV2
cdr3_aa: CASSPDWLQETQYF
cdr3_nt: TGTGCCAGCAGTCCTGACTGGTTACAAGAGACCCAGTACTTC

j_call: TRBJ1-5
clone_size: NA
d_call: TRBD1
v_call: TRBV28
cdr3_aa: CASSSTGDQPQHF
cdr3_nt: TGTGCCAGCAGTTCCACAGGGGATCAGCCCCAGCATTTT

j_call: TRBJ1-2
clone_size: NA
d_call: TRBD1
v_call: TRBV5-6
cdr3_aa: CASSSGTVYGYTF
cdr3_nt: TGTGCCAGCAGCTCCGGGACAGTCTATGGCTACACCTTC

j_call: TRBJ2-7
clone_size: once
d_call: TRBD1
v_call: TRBV11-2
cdr3_aa: CASSSLGTGAYEQYF
cdr3_nt: TGTGCCAGCAGCTCATTGGGGACAGGGGCTTACGAGCAGTACTTC

j_call: TRBJ2-5
clone_size: NA
d_call: TRBD2
v_call: TRBV7-9
cdr3_aa: CASSPGLAGGLWETQYF
cdr3_nt: TGTGCCAGCAGCCCGGGACTAGCGGGAGGGCTATGGGAGACCCAGTACTTC

j_call: TRBJ2-6
clone_size: NA
d_call: TRBD1
v_call: TRBV19
cdr3_aa: CASRDRYSGANVLTF
cdr3_nt: TGTGCCAGCCGGGACAGATACTCTGGGGCCAACGTCCTGACTTTC

j_call: TRBJ1-1
clone_size: NA
d_call: NA
v_call: TRBV11-2
cdr3_aa: CASSQAQGASTEAFF
cdr3_nt: TGTGCCAGCAGCCAGGCCCAGGGTGCGAGCACTGAAGCTTTCTTT

j_call: TRBJ2-2
clone_size: NA
d_call: NA
v_call: TRBV18
cdr3_aa: CASSLRDSGAGELFF
cdr3_nt: TGTGCCAGCTCACTCCGGGACTCGGGGGCCGGGGAGCTGTTTTTT

j_call: TRBJ2-7
clone_size: once
d_call: TRBD1
v_call: TRBV6-5
cdr3_aa: CASSYTGTGDYEQYF
cdr3_nt: TGTGCCAGCAGTTACACCGGGACAGGGGACTACGAGCAGTACTTC

j_call: TRBJ1-5
clone_size: NA
d_call: NA
v_call: TRBV7-8
cdr3_aa: CASSFVRNQPQHF
cdr3_nt: TGTGCCAGCAGCTTCGTACGCAATCAGCCCCAGCATTTT

j_call: TRBJ2-7
clone_size: NA
d_call: TRBD2
v_call: TRBV2
cdr3_aa: CASSEREKGRSYEQYF
cdr3_nt: TGTGCCAGCAGTGAGCGGGAGAAGGGTCGCTCCTACGAGCAGTACTTC

j_call: TRBJ1-1
clone_size: few
d_call: NA
v_call: TRBV30
cdr3_aa: CAWSVQGRTAFF
cdr3_nt: TGTGCCTGGAGTGTACAAGGCAGAACGGCTTTCTTT

j_call: TRBJ2-3
clone_size: NA
d_call: TRBD2
v_call: TRBV27
cdr3_aa: CASSLGLSGRADTQYF
cdr3_nt: TGTGCCAGCAGTTTAGGTTTATCTGGGAGGGCAGATACGCAGTATTTT